This is a list of T cell receptor beta chains from one sample in a study of PD-1 blockade in classical Hodgkin lymphoma. Sequencing used immunoSEQ multiplex PCR; TCRdb keeps in-frame clones, though not all of them. This table holds tens of thousands of clones, roughly 91% found once. Material for sequencing was peripheral blood mononuclear cells (PBMCs). The receptor set was obtained from a human donor with classical Hodgkin lymphoma. Both conserved end residues are part of each CDR3.

TRBJ1-3 | TRBV19 | CATPDSSGNTIYF
TRBJ1-2 | TRBV5-1 | CASSLDGTDIYGYTF
TRBJ2-7 | TRBV19 | CASSFSGASHEQYF
TRBJ1-1 | TRBV6-8 | CASSYPRAMVNTEAFF
TRBJ2-1 | TRBV25-1 | CASSRQGLSSYNEQFF
TRBJ2-5 | TRBV13 | CASSLAGGAETQYF
TRBJ2-2 | TRBV14 | CASSQLAGGAGELFF
TRBJ1-2 | TRBV6-1 | CASSEGVSAVSYGYTF
TRBJ2-5 | TRBV11-1 | CASSLARLAGETQYF
TRBJ2-5 | TRBV27 | CATGGTGGWETQYF
TRBJ2-7 | TRBV28 | CAHVGSGSNYEQYF
TRBJ2-7 | TRBV7-2 | CASSLDWGATYEQYF
TRBJ2-7 | TRBV5-1 | CASSSTSGYPSSYEQYF
TRBJ2-3 | TRBV27 | CASSFWGSKTSTDTQYF
TRBJ1-5 | TRBV30 | CAWSVRGRNQPQHF
TRBJ1-1 | TRBV2 | CASSWTGGKGTEAFF
TRBJ2-5 | TRBV10-1 | CASSESLAKETQYF
TRBJ1-5 | TRBV29-1 | CSVFRRDLDQPQHF
TRBJ2-7 | TRBV10-1 | CASDTSGSYEQYF
TRBJ2-2 | TRBV5-4 | CASSSPSTVGTGELFF
TRBJ2-2 | TRBV28 | CASSSGLAPTGELFF
TRBJ1-5 | TRBV30 | CAWSVRGGQPQHF
TRBJ2-3 | TRBV5-1 | CASGREDLRTDTQYF
TRBJ2-5 | TRBV5-1 | CASSLGANQETQYF
TRBJ1-2 | TRBV6-5 | CASSYSGQGKYGYTF
TRBJ2-1 | TRBV14 | CASSPQLYNEQFF
TRBJ2-3 | TRBV5-4 | CASSLELAGGSTQYF
TRBJ1-5 | TRBV6-1 | CASSEVPAGQPQHF
TRBJ1-4 | TRBV7-9 | CASSRRGLEAEKLFF
TRBJ1-1 | TRBV7-2 | CASSGTQGWYTEAFF
TRBJ2-5 | TRBV9 | CASSVASGRALGETQYF
TRBJ1-2 | TRBV21-1 | CASSTRMRIYGYTF
TRBJ2-1 | TRBV28 | CASTIGIEQFF
TRBJ2-1 | TRBV2 | CASSTMTGLDEQFF
TRBJ2-1 | TRBV7-6 | CASSLRRDEQFF
TRBJ2-1 | TRBV7-6 | CASSSRLADTNEQFF
TRBJ2-1 | TRBV6-5 | CASRPSGRDKDEQFF
TRBJ1-4 | TRBV5-5 | CASSLGVNLRWEKLFF
TRBJ2-5 | TRBV5-1 | CASSPLAAQETQYF
TRBJ2-5 | TRBV2 | CASSDRDRGVGTQYF
TRBJ2-1 | TRBV7-9 | CASSFSTEQFF
. | TRBV6-6 | CASSYSGTFQETQYF
TRBJ2-7 | TRBV9 | CASRSGPDGSYEQYF
TRBJ2-3 | TRBV4-2 | CASSRTGGTDTQYF
TRBJ2-5 | TRBV5-1 | CASSRGAQETQYF
TRBJ1-2 | TRBV2 | CASSEARGTAYYGYTF
TRBJ1-4 | TRBV10-3 | CAISPGQGREKLFF
TRBJ2-5 | TRBV11-2 | CASSLPASGSGETQYF
TRBJ1-3 | TRBV11-3 | CASSLTRSGNTIYF
TRBJ2-7 | TRBV2 | CASSDRLAGSSYEQYF
TRBJ1-1 | TRBV19 | CASSTTRGGAGGAFF
TRBJ1-1 | TRBV11-3 | CASSLGQGTEAFF
TRBJ2-1 | TRBV27 | CASRVSRGDSYNEQFF
TRBJ1-5 | TRBV2 | CASSESAGARGGQPQHF